This is a list of T cell receptor beta chains from one sample in a study of tumor-infiltrating lymphocytes in primary liver carcinoma. TCRdb re-derived calls from the multiplex PCR reads in MiXCR, one entry per CDR3 protein. The data show 90,000 to 110,000 distinct CDR3 sequences, with roughly 80% seen just once and approximately 21% held by the top ten. Sequenced sample: liver tumor tissue from sampling region 3. The source is a man in his forties with primary liver carcinoma and hepatitis B virus infection. Both conserved end residues are part of each CDR3. D genes are given only for firm matches. For some rows the clone size is stated as once, few or many, or as a class when expanded; others skip it.

abundance	v_gene	d_gene	j_gene	CDR3nt	CDR3aa
-	TRBV29-1	TRBD2	TRBJ2-1	TGCAGCATTTCTCACCCGTTTGGGACTATTTTCTTC	CSISHPFGTIFF
few	TRBV5-4	-	TRBJ2-1	TGTGCCAGCAGCTTTGGCCGGGGTTACAGTGAGCAGCTCTTC	CASSFGRGYSEQLF
-	TRBV6-1	-	TRBJ2-3	TGTGCCAGCAGTGACGCTGTAGATTCTCCTAGGTATTTT	CASSDAVDSPRYF
-	TRBV28	TRBD1	TRBJ1-5	TGTGCCAGCATCTTCGACAGGGGGGCCTCCAATCAGCCCCAACATTTC	CASIFDRGASNQPQHF
many	TRBV5-5	-	TRBJ2-5	TGTGCCAGCAGCTTGGAATCAGGCCCTAGGGAGACCCAGTACTTC	CASSLESGPRETQYF
-	TRBV29-1	-	TRBJ2-3	TGCACCGTTGAGGGTGGGGCCGGCATCACAGATACGCAGTACTTT	CTVEGGAGITDTQYF
many	TRBV5-1	-	TRBJ1-5	TGCGCCAGCAGCTTGGTTCCGGGCGGGAACCAGCCCCAGCATTTT	CASSLVPGGNQPQHF
-	TRBV6-1	-	TRBJ2-2	TGTGCCAGCAGGGATTTTGGGGGCGTAACCGGGGAGCTGTTTTTT	CASRDFGGVTGELFF
-	TRBV10-2	-	TRBJ2-7	TGCACTAGCACTCACAGCTCCTACGAGCAGTACTTC	CTSTHSSYEQYF
-	TRBV6-2/TRBV6-3	-	TRBJ1-1	TGTGCCAGCAGTTACCGTGGCCGGGGCGCTGAACCTTTCTTT	CASSYRGRGAEPFF
-	TRBV6-1	-	TRBJ1-1	TGTGCCAGTAGTGGGTGGAGCACTGAAGCTTTCTTT	CASSGWSTEAFF
-	TRBV29-1	TRBD1	TRBJ2-7	TGCAACGTTAGACAGGGGGCGTCGGGCGAGCATTACTTC	CNVRQGASGEHYF
-	TRBV29-1	-	TRBJ2-2	TGCAACTTCTATGGGACAGTGGGTCGCGGGGAGCTGCTATTT	CNFYGTVGRGELLF
-	TRBV11-3	-	TRBJ2-1	TGTACCAGCAGCATAGGCGTCTCGAATAATGAGCAGTTCTTC	CTSSIGVSNNEQFF
-	TRBV11-2	TRBD2	TRBJ2-5	TGTGCCAGTACCTTAGGGCTGTCTAGCGGGAGGGATGAGACCCAGTACTTC	CASTLGLSSGRDETQYF
-	TRBV29-1	-	TRBJ1-2	TGCAGCGTCAGGTCTGGACAATCGATCTATGGCTACACCTTC	CSVRSGQSIYGYTF
-	TRBV4-3	TRBD1	TRBJ1-2	TGCACCAGCAGATTCCAGGGGGCAGGCTATGGCTACACCTTC	CTSRFQGAGYGYTF
-	TRBV11-2	-	TRBJ1-5	TGTGCCATCAGCCCGCCCTTTGGACGTACCGACTCAGATATGCAGCATTTT	CAISPPFGRTDSDMQHF
-	TRBV30	TRBD1	TRBJ2-5	TGCGCCTTAAAGACAGGGGGGGCAGAGACCCAGTACTTC	CALKTGGAETQYF
-	TRBV10-3	TRBD1	TRBJ2-2	TGTGCCATCAGTGAGCAACAGGGGAACACAGAGGAGCTGTTTTTT	CAISEQQGNTEELFF
-	TRBV6-2/TRBV6-3	TRBD2	TRBJ2-1	TGTGCCAGCAGTTTCTATGTAGCGGGAGTCGAGGGTGAGCAATTCTTC	CASSFYVAGVEGEQFF
many	TRBV24-1	TRBD1	TRBJ2-3	TGTGCCACCAGCCCGACAGGGGGCGCAGATACGCAGTATTTT	CATSPTGGADTQYF
-	TRBV20-1	-	TRBJ1-2	TGCAGTGCCAGCCCCCAGGCAAGTTATGCTGGCTACACCTTC	CSASPQASYAGYTF
-	TRBV11-2	TRBD2	TRBJ2-2	TGTGCCGGCAGCTCTTCTAGCGGCGCGAACACCGGGGGGCTGTTTTTT	CAGSSSSGANTGGLFF
-	TRBV11-3	-	TRBJ1-5	TGTGCCAGTAGCTTAGATCTGGGGCTGGCTCAGCCCCAGCGTTTT	CASSLDLGLAQPQRF
once	TRBV6-5	-	TRBJ2-3	TGTACCAGCAGTTTGGCCGGAGGCACGGATACGCAGTATTTT	CTSSLAGGTDTQYF
-	TRBV11-1	TRBD2	TRBJ2-2	TGTGCCAGAAGCGACCCTAGCGGAGCGTACACCTGGGAGCTGTTTTTT	CARSDPSGAYTWELFF
once	TRBV12-3/TRBV12-4	-	TRBJ1-3	TGTGCCAGTAGTTTCCAGAGGGCGGGGAGAAACACCAAATATTTT	CASSFQRAGRNTKYF
-	TRBV20-1	TRBD1	TRBJ1-2	TGCAGTGCTAGGGTGTTACGAAGGACAGGGGGCCTTGAGGGCTACACCTTC	CSARVLRRTGGLEGYTF
few	TRBV11-1	TRBD2	TRBJ2-4	TGTGTCAGTAGCTTTCCCGGGACTAGTGGGACCAAAAACATTCAATACTTC	CVSSFPGTSGTKNIQYF
-	TRBV6-5	-	TRBJ1-1	TGTGTCAGCAGTTCCCACGGATGGAACACTGAAGCTTTCTTT	CVSSSHGWNTEAFF
-	TRBV12-3/TRBV12-4	-	TRBJ2-7	TGTGCCAGGAGCTATGGTAGGGGGGATAGGGCCCCCTTCTACGAGCAGTACTTC	CARSYGRGDRAPFYEQYF
-	TRBV6-1	TRBD2	TRBJ2-5	TGTGCCAGGAGTGCAGGACTAGTCCAGGAGACCCAATACTTC	CARSAGLVQETQYF
-	TRBV11-1	TRBD2	TRBJ2-4	TGTACCAGCAGCTTTCCCGGGACTAGCGGGACCGAAAACATACATTACTTC	CTSSFPGTSGTENIHYF
-	TRBV5-6	-	TRBJ1-2	TGTGCCAGCGGCTTGAGTTCACTCTCGGCTAACTATGGCTACACCTTC	CASGLSSLSANYGYTF
-	TRBV4-3	-	TRBJ2-7	TGCGCCAGTAGCCAAGACCTGAGAGGCTCCTACGAGCAGTACTTC	CASSQDLRGSYEQYF
-	TRBV30	-	TRBJ1-1	TGTGCCTGGAAGGGCAATATCACTGAAGCTTTCTTT	CAWKGNITEAFF
few	TRBV19	-	TRBJ2-5	TGTGCCAGTAGTAGAGCCAGCCGGAGCCAAGAGACCCAGTACTTC	CASSRASRSQETQYF
-	TRBV6-2/TRBV6-3	-	TRBJ1-1	TGTGCCAGCTGTTACCAGGAGGGTAGGACTGAAGCTTTCTTT	CASCYQEGRTEAFF
-	TRBV6-1	-	TRBJ1-5	TGTGCCAGCAGTGAGGAGCGCAATCAGCCCCAGCGTTTT	CASSEERNQPQRF
many	TRBV4-1	TRBD2	TRBJ2-5	TGCGCCAGCAGCCAAGATATGGGGACTAAGGAAACCCAGTACTTC	CASSQDMGTKETQYF
many	TRBV5-1	-	TRBJ2-3	TGCGCCAGCAGCTTGGAAGGCTTTACCACAGATACGCAGTATTTT	CASSLEGFTTDTQYF
once	TRBV11-2	-	TRBJ2-6	TGTACCAGCAGCTTACCCTCTGGGGCCAACGTCCCGACTTTC	CTSSLPSGANVPTF
-	TRBV7-9	-	TRBJ2-7	TGTGCCAGCAGCCACCGGGATAGAAGCTACGAGCAGTACTTC	CASSHRDRSYEQYF
-	TRBV10-2	TRBD1	TRBJ1-2	TGCGCCAGCAATGACAGGGTTGGCGGCTACACCTTC	CASNDRVGGYTF
-	TRBV29-1	TRBD2	TRBJ2-2	TGCAGCCTTGGGACTAGCTCGGCGAACACCGGGGAGCCGTTTTTT	CSLGTSSANTGEPFF
-	TRBV6-6	-	TRBJ1-2	TGTGCCTCCTATGCGGATCCAGCTAACTATGGTTACACCTTC	CASYADPANYGYTF
-	TRBV4-2	-	TRBJ2-7	TGTGCCAGCAGCCAAGATAAGGGGAGCGGAGTCAAACAGTACTTC	CASSQDKGSGVKQYF
-	TRBV2	TRBD1	TRBJ1-1	TGTGCCGACAGTGTGACAGGGGGGTCGACTGAAGTTTTCTTT	CADSVTGGSTEVFF
-	TRBV28	-	TRBJ2-3	TGTGTCAGCAGTTTCCAGGGAAAGGGTGCGGACACAGATACGCAGTATTTT	CVSSFQGKGADTDTQYF
few	TRBV14	TRBD2	TRBJ2-7	TGTGCCAGCAGCCATGCGTCTGGACTAGCGGGAGCCTCCTACGAGCAGTGCTTC	CASSHASGLAGASYEQCF
-	TRBV11-2	-	TRBJ2-1	TGTACCAGCAGCCCCCGCGGTAGTGGGATTATCTGCAATGAGCAGTTCTTC	CTSSPRGSGIICNEQFF
once	TRBV5-4	TRBD2	TRBJ2-1	TGTGCCAGTAGCCACGGGACTAGCGGGAATATTGAGCAGCTCTTC	CASSHGTSGNIEQLF
few	TRBV28	TRBD1	TRBJ1-2	TGTGTCAGCAGTTCCGCCCGACAGGGGAGGGGTGGCTACACCTTC	CVSSSARQGRGGYTF
-	TRBV29-1	-	TRBJ1-1	TGCAGCGCCGGGTACGGGCTGAACACCGAAACTTTCTTT	CSAGYGLNTETFF
-	TRBV7-8	-	TRBJ2-5	TGTCCCAGTTCCCGGGGTGTTAAAGAGACCCAGTACTTC	CPSSRGVKETQYF
-	TRBV6-5	TRBD2	TRBJ2-1	TGTGTTAGCAGCTTACTAGCGGGGACTTACAATGAGCAGTTCTTC	CVSSLLAGTYNEQFF
-	TRBV29-1	TRBD1	TRBJ1-1	TGCGGCGCTGCAGGGGGCTGGGGGATGAACACTGAAGTTTTCTTT	CGAAGGWGMNTEVFF
-	TRBV6-2/TRBV6-3	TRBD1	TRBJ2-3	TGTGCCAGCCTCGACAGGGGGCAAGGTACGCAGTTTTTT	CASLDRGQGTQFF
-	TRBV29-1	-	TRBJ1-2	TGCAGCCTTTCACTTGACGGGTACTATTATGGCTACATCTTC	CSLSLDGYYYGYIF